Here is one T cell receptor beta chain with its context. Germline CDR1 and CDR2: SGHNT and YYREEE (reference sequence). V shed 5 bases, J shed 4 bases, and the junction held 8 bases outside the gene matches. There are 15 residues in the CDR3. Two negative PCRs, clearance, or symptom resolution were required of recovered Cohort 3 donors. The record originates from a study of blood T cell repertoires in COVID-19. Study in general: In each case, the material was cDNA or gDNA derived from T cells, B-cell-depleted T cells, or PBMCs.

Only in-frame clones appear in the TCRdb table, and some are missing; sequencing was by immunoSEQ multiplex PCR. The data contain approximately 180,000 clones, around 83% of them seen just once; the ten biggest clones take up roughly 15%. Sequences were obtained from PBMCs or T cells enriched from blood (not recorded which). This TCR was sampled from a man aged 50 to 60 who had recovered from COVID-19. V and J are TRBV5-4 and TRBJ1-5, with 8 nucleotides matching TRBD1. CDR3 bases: TGTGCCAGCAGTTACACAGGGGGAGCAAATCAGCCCCAGCATTTT. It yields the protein CASSYTGGANQPQHF.